A selection of T cell receptor beta chains follows, all from one sample in a study of tumor and adjacent non-tumor tissue in lung cancer. One entry per CDR3 protein results from TCRdb running MiXCR on the multiplex PCR reads. The data contain about 67,000 distinct CDR3 sequences, more than 75% of them singletons. Sequencing used distant non-tumor lung tissue. Source of these receptors: a man between 60 and 70 years old with non-small cell lung cancer. Both conserved end residues are part of each CDR3. Fields, in order: CDR3 DNA, CDR3 protein, D gene, clone size, J gene, V gene. D genes are given only for firm matches. The size entry is marked missing in some rows and otherwise reads once, few, many or a size class.

TGCAGTGCCCCCTCTAGTGGGTCTGAAGCTTTCTTT CSAPSSGSEAFF . many TRBJ1-1 TRBV20-1
TGCGCCAGCAGCTCTGGGGGTAGCGCAGATACGCGGTTTTTT CASSSGGSADTRFF . . TRBJ2-3 TRBV4-1
TGCGCCAGCAGCTACGGGCCAAGCACAGATACGCAGTATTTT CASSYGPSTDTQYF . few TRBJ2-3 TRBV4-1
TGTGCCAGCAGCTTTGTCAGGGGGACGTACAATGAGCAGTTCTTC CASSFVRGTYNEQFF TRBD1 . TRBJ2-1 TRBV5-4
TGTGCCAGGAGGAGGGTTGGGTCCTACAATGAGCAGTTCTTC CARRRVGSYNEQFF . . TRBJ2-1 TRBV5-4
TGTGCCAGCAGCCTCAGAACCGGGACTAGCCTGGAGACCCAGTACTTC CASSLRTGTSLETQYF TRBD2 . TRBJ2-5 TRBV11-2
TGCAGTGCTAGTCGTATCAGGGGCCCCCGGGCCAATGAGCAGTTCTTC CSASRIRGPRANEQFF . many TRBJ2-1 TRBV20-1
TGTGCCAACAGCCCCCGGGGTGAGAGCTATGGCTACACCTTC CANSPRGESYGYTF . once TRBJ1-2 TRBV13
TGCAGTGCCTTCGTCCATACAGAGCAGTACTTC CSAFVHTEQYF . . TRBJ2-7 TRBV29-1
TGTGCCAGCAGTTGGGACCTCGGGGGTCCGGGTGGCTACACCTTC CASSWDLGGPGGYTF . . TRBJ1-2 TRBV6-5
TGCAGCGCCCCTACCCGGGACAACTACAATGAGCAGTTCTTC CSAPTRDNYNEQFF . . TRBJ2-1 TRBV29-1
TGTGCCAACAATTATGGAGGAGGTGGGGCCAACGTCCTGACTTTC CANNYGGGGANVLTF . once TRBJ2-6 TRBV6-5
TGTGCCAGCAGTCACAGGGATATCACAGATACGCGGTATTTT CASSHRDITDTRYF . . TRBJ2-3 TRBV11-3
TGTGCCAGTAGACAGGGCGGGGGTCAGCCCCTGCATTTT CASRQGGGQPLHF TRBD1 . TRBJ1-5 TRBV12-3/TRBV12-4
TGTGCCAACAGCTCATCACCGTGCGATACGCAGTATTTT CANSSSPCDTQYF . . TRBJ2-3 TRBV11-3
TGCAGCAGCAGACAGTACTACGAGCAGTACTTC CSSRQYYEQYF . . TRBJ2-7 TRBV29-1
TGCAGCGTAGTGGACAGATACCAAGAGGCCCAGTATTTC CSVVDRYQEAQYF . . TRBJ2-5 TRBV29-1
TGTGCCAGTAGTATCACGGCGACTCCCTCCTACGAGCAGTACTTC CASSITATPSYEQYF . few TRBJ2-7 TRBV19
TGTGCCACCGGCTTAGCGAGACAGAACATAGATACGCAGTATTTT CATGLARQNIDTQYF . once TRBJ2-3 TRBV13
TGTGCCAGCAGTGAAGCATTAGTGGGGAACTCCTACGAGCAGTACTTC CASSEALVGNSYEQYF . . TRBJ2-7 TRBV6-1
TGTGCCAGCAGATCCGAGCCCTCGGGGCAAGAGACCCAGTACTTC CASRSEPSGQETQYF . many TRBJ2-5 TRBV28
TGTACCAGCAGGGGGATGTCGAACACTGAAGCTTTCTTT CTSRGMSNTEAFF TRBD1 . TRBJ1-1 TRBV6-1